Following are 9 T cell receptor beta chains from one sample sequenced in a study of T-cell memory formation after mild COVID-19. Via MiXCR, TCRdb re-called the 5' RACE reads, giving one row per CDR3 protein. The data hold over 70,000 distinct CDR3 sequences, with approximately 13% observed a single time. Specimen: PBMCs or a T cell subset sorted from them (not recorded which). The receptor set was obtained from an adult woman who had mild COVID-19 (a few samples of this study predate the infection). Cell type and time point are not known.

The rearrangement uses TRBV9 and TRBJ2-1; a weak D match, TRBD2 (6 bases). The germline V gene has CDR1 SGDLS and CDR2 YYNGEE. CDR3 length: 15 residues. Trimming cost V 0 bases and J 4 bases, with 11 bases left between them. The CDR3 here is CASSVGPGEYNEQFF. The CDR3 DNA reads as TGTGCCAGCAGCGTAGGTCCGGGGGAATACAATGAGCAGTTCTTC.

The CDR3 reads CASSFKPAGGPGTGELFF. As DNA, the CDR3 is TGTGCCAGCAGCTTTAAGCCAGCGGGAGGGCCGGGGACCGGGGAGCTGTTTTTT. This sequence joins TRBV7-6 and TRBJ2-2, with 10 bases identical to TRBD2. This CDR3 region has 18 residues. Germline trimming cut 3 bases from V and 5 bases from J; bases unmatched to any gene: 12. Germline lookup yields CDR1 SGHVS and CDR2 FNYEAQ.

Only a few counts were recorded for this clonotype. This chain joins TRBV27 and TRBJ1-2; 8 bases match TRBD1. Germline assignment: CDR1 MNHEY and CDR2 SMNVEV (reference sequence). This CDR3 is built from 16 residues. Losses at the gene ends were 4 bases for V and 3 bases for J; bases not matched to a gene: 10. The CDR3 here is CASSSDDRGPYYGYTF. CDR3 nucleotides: TGTGCCAGCAGTTCGGACGACAGGGGCCCTTACTATGGCTACACCTTC.

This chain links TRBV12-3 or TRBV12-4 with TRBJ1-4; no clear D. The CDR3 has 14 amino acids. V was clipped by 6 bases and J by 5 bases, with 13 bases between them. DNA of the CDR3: TGTGCCAGCAGAACCGGGATCCTGAATGAAAAACTGTTTTTT. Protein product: CASRTGILNEKLFF.

Here the CDR3 DNA reads TGTGCCACCAGTGATCCCCAGGCCCACGGGATGACCGGGGAGCTGTTTTTT. It specifies CATSDPQAHGMTGELFF. This sequence joins TRBV24-1 and TRBJ2-2, with D possibly being TRBD2 (5 bases). Germline CDR1 reads KGHDR; CDR2 reads SFDVKD. The CDR3 has 17 residues. Trimming stripped 3 bases from V and 5 bases from J, with 18 bases between.

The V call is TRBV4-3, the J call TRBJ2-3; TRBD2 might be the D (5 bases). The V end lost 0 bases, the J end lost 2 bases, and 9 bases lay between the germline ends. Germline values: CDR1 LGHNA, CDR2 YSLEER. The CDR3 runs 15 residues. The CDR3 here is CASSQDERLTDTQYF. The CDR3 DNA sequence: TGCGCCAGCAGCCAAGATGAGCGGCTCACAGATACGCAGTATTTT.

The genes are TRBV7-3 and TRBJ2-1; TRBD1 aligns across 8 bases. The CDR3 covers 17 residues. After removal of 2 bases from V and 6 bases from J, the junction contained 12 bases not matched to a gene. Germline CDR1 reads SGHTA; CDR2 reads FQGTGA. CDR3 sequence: CASSLLPRATGGNEQFF. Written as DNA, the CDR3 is TGTGCCAGCAGCTTACTACCAAGGGCAACAGGGGGCAATGAGCAGTTCTTC.

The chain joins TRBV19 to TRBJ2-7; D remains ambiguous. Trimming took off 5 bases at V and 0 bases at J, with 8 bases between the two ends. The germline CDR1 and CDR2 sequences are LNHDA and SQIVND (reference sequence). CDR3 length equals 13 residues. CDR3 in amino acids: CASSRTASYEQYF. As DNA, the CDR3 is TGTGCCAGTAGTCGAACAGCCTCCTACGAGCAGTACTTC.

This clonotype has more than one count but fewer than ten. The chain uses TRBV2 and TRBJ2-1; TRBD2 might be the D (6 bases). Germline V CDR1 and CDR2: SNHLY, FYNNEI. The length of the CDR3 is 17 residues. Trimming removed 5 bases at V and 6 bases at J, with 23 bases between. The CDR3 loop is CASSIDKTGEEFNEQFF. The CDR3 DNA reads TGTGCCAGCAGTATCGACAAGACGGGAGAGGAATTCAATGAGCAGTTCTTC.